A selection of T cell receptor beta chains follows, all from one sample in a study of blood T cell repertoires in COVID-19. Sequencing used immunoSEQ multiplex PCR; TCRdb keeps in-frame clones, though not all of them. The table shows tens of thousands of clones, with about 90% occurring only once. The specimen sequenced was peripheral blood. The receptor set was obtained from a human donor with active COVID-19. The donor label of this sample is uncertain. The CDR3 runs from the conserved cysteine through the conserved F or W.

TRBJ2-2,13,TRBV9,CASSVVGSRELFF
TRBJ2-1,16,TRBV11-3,CASSQSGGPLGNEQFF
TRBJ2-7,14,TRBV9,CASSPRQSSYEQYF
TRBJ1-1,13,TRBV4-3,CASSQVRVTEAFF
TRBJ2-7,16,TRBV7-9,CASSTLAGASSYEQYF
TRBJ1-6,15,TRBV27,CASSISRSSNSPLHF
TRBJ2-7,13,TRBV7-9,CASSLVGGLEQYF
TRBJ2-5,17,TRBV4-1,CASSQEVAGGRWETQYF
TRBJ1-2,15,TRBV10-3,CAISDRGLEGYGYTF
TRBJ2-3,14,TRBV12-5,CASAYRQSTDTQYF
TRBJ1-2,16,TRBV4-2,CASSQDWDRGLGGYTF
TRBJ2-2,14,TRBV6-6,CASSYRQLTGELFF
TRBJ2-5,14,TRBV7-9,CASSNGQGQETQYF
TRBJ1-2,16,TRBV4-2,CASSQVAIPTNYGYTF
TRBJ1-5,17,TRBV24-1,CATRGGDRISSNQPQHF
TRBJ1-2,13,TRBV7-2,CASSFPGVAGYTF
TRBJ2-7,17,TRBV12-5,CASGLQAGVRNSYEQYF
TRBJ1-1,15,TRBV5-1,CASSYSSTGGAEAFF
TRBJ1-5,14,TRBV3-1/TRBV3-2,CASSNGQGGQPQHF
TRBJ2-2,15,TRBV28,CASSLVVGNTGELFF
TRBJ1-1,14,TRBV19,CASRGGGVNTEAFF
TRBJ2-6,18,TRBV6-1,CASSVGTGGLSGANVLTF
TRBJ2-5,16,TRBV5-6,CASSFRANDIQETQYF
TRBJ2-2,15,TRBV7-2,CASSATSGNTGELFF
TRBJ2-1,16,TRBV5-4,CASGNKTSGGINEQFF
TRBJ2-2,13,TRBV6-5,CAIGQGITGELFF
TRBJ2-7,15,TRBV5-1,CASSTWTGGQSEQYF
TRBJ2-1,17,TRBV3-1/TRBV3-2,CASSLWDTSDSYNEQFF
TRBJ1-5,16,TRBV18,CASSPTAGGLNQPQHF
TRBJ2-1,14,TRBV7-2,CASSPSGLHNEQFF
TRBJ1-2,16,TRBV2,CASSVLRGQGNYGYTF